This T cell receptor beta chain was documented in a study of Graves' ophthalmopathy and Graves' hyperthyroidism. The germline V and J ends were trimmed by 1 base and 5 bases, with 11 bases remaining between them. The CDR3 contains 14 residues. TCR beta CDR3 amplification used RNA transcripts. A first-round RT-PCR used HTBI primers, followed by a second-round multiplex PCR. Via MiXCR, TCRdb re-called the multiplex PCR reads, giving one row per CDR3 protein. The sample shows fewer than 650,000 distinct CDR3 sequences, approximately 22% of them seen only once. The evidence that diagnosis relied on was clinical symptoms, serum thyroxine, TRAb, thyroid ultrasound and orbital computed tomography.

Material for sequencing was peripheral blood. This rearrangement joins TRBV12-3 or TRBV12-4 to TRBJ1-2; D may be TRBD1 (6 bases). This receptor was taken from a woman aged 18-35 years with stable Graves' hyperthyroidism. Some clones in this sample may be carry-over from other donors' samples. The CDR3 sequence: CASSLEGVEYGYTF. CDR3 in DNA: TGTGCCAGCAGTTTAGAGGGGGTGGAATATGGCTACACCTTC.